This T cell receptor beta chain came from a study of chemoradiotherapy in HPV16-positive cancers. At the level of the study: Two HPV16-positive patients' cells yielded candidate HPV-specific clones and common motifs. Broader study findings: Candidate HPV-specific clones and E7-related TCR motifs grew in tumor during treatment.

In the case of this clone: The antigen is not known.

Profiling relied on immunoSEQ multiplex PCR, and the TCRdb table lists in-frame clones only, not all of them. The table lists tens of thousands of clones, roughly 92% of them singletons. The CDR3 totals 13 residues. The V end was cut by 6 bases, the J end by 10 bases, with 18 bases between. From germline, CDR1 is LNHDA and CDR2 SQIVND (reference sequence). The gene calls are TRBV19 and TRBJ1-2; tentative D call: TRBD1 (5 bases). This receptor was taken from a human donor with HPV-associated anogenital cancer. The source was blood, collected from a patient who underwent chemoradiotherapy. The CDR3 nucleotides read TGTGCCAGTAGCGAAGGACACTTTATCTACTACACCTTC. Translated, it gives CASSEGHFIYYTF.